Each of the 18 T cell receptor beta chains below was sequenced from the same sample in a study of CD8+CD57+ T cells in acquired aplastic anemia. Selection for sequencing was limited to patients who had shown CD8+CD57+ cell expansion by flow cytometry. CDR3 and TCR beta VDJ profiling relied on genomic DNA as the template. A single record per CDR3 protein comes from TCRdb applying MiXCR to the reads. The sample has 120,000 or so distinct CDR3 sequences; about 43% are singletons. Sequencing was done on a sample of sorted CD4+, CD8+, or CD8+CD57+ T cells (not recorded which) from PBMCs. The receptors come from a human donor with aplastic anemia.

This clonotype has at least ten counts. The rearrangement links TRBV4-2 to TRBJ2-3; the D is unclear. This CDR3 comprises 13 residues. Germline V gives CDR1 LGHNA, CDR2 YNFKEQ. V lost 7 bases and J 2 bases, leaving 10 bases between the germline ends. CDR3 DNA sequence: TGTGCCAGCACCTCCCCGGACACAGATACGCAGTATTTT. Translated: CASTSPDTDTQYF.

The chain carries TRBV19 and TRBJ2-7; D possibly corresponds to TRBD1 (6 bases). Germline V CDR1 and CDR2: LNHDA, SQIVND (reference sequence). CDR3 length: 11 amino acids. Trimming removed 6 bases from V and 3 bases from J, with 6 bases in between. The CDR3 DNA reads TGTGCCAGTAGGACAGGCTACGAGCAGTACTTC. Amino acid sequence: CASRTGYEQYF.

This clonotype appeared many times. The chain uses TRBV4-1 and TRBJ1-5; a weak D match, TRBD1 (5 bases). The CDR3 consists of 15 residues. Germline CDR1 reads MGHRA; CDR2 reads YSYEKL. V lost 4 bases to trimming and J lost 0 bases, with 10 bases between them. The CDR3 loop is CASSPGLYSNQPQHF. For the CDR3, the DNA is TGCGCCAGCAGCCCGGGACTATATAGCAATCAGCCCCAGCATTTT.

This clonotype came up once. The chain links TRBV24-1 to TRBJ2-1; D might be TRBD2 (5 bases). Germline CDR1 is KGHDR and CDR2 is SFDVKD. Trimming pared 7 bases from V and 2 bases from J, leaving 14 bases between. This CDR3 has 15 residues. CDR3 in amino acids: CATRGLRGAYNEQFF. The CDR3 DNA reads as TGTGCCACCAGAGGATTACGGGGAGCCTACAATGAGCAGTTCTTC.

The CDR3 DNA sequence: TGCAGCGTTGGGTACAATGAGCAGTTCTTC. Translation gives CSVGYNEQFF. The chain recombines TRBV29-1 with TRBJ2-1; D uncertain. This CDR3 is 10 amino acids long. The V gene's germline CDR1 is SQVTM and CDR2 ANQGSEA. V gave up 4 bases and J gave up 4 bases, with 2 bases separating them.

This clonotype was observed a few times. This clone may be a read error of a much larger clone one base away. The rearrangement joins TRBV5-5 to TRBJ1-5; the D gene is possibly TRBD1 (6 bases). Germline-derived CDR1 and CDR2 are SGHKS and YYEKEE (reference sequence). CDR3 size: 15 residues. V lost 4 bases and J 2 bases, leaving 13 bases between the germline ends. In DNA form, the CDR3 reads TGTGCCAGCAGCCTGGGGCACAGGGGCAATCAGCCCCAGCATTTT. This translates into CASSLGHRGNQPQHF.

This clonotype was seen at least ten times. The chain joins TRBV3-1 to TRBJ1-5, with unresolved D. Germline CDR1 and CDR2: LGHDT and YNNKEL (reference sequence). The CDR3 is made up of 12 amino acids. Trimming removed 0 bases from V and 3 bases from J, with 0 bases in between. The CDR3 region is CASSQDNQPQHF. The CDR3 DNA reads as TGTGCCAGCAGCCAAGACAATCAGCCCCAGCATTTT.

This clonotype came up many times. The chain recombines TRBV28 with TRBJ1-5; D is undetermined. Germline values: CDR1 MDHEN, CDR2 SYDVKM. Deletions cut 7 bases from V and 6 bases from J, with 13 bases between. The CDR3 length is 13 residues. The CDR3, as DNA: TGTGCCAGCACGACAATCGGGATTCAGCCCCAGCATTTT. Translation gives CASTTIGIQPQHF.

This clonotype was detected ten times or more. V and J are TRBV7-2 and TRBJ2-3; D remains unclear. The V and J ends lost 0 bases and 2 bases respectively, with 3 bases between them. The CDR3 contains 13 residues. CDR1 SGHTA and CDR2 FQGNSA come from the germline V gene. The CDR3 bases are TGTGCCAGCAGCTTAGCTAACACAGATACGCAGTATTTT. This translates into CASSLANTDTQYF. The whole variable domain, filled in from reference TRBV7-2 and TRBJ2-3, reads GAGVSQSPSNKVTEKGKDVELRCDPISGHTALYWYRQSLGQGLEFLIYFQGNSAPDKSGLPSDRFSAERTGGSVSTLTIQRTQQEDSAVYLCASSLANTDTQYFGPGTRLTVL.

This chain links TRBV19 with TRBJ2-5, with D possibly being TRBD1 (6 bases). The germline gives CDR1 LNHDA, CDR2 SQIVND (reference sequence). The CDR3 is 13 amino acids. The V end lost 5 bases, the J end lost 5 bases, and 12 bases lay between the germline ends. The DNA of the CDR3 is TGTGCCAGTAGTCAACAGGGCGGTGAGACCCAGTACTTC. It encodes CASSQQGGETQYF.

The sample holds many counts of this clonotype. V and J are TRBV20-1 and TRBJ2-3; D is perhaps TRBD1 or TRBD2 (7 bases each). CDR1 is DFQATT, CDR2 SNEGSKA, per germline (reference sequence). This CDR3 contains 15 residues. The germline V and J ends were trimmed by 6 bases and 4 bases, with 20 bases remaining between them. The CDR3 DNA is TGCAGTGCCACCGAAGGGAGGGGGCCGTCAGATACGCAGTATTTT. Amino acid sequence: CSATEGRGPSDTQYF.

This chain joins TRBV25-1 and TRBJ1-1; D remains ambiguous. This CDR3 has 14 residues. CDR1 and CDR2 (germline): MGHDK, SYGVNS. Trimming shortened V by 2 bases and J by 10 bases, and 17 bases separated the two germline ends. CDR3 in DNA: TGTGCCAGCAGTGAACTTCAATCCGCGGGCCCAGCTTTCTTT. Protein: CASSELQSAGPAFF.

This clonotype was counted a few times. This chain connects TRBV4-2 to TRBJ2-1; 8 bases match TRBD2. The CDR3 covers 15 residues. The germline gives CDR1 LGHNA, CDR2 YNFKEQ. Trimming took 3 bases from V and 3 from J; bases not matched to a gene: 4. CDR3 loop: CASSQSGGDYNEQFF. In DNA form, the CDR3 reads TGTGCCAGCAGCCAGTCCGGGGGGGACTACAATGAGCAGTTCTTC.

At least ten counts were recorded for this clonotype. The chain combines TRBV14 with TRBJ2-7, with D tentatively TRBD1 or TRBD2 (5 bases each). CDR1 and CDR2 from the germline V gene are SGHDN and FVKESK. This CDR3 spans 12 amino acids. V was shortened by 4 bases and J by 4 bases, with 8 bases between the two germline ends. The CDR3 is CASSPGPYEQYF. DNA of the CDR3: TGTGCCAGCAGCCCGGGGCCGTACGAGCAGTACTTC.

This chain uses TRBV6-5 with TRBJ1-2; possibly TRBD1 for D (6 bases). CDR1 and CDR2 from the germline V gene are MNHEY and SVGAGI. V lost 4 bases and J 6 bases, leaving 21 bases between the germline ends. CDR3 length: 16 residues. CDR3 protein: CASSFPIGQQVDGYTF. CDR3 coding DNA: TGTGCCAGCAGTTTCCCTATTGGACAGCAGGTAGATGGCTACACCTTC.

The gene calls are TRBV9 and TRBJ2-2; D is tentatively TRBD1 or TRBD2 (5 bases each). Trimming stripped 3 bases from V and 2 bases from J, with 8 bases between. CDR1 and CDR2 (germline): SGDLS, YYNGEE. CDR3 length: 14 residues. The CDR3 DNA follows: TGTGCCAGCAGCGGGGACGGAAACACCGGGGAGCTGTTTTTT. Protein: CASSGDGNTGELFF.

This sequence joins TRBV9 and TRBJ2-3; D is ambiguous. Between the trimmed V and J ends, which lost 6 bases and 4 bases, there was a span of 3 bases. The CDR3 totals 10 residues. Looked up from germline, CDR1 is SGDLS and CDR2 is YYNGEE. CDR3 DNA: TGTGCCAGCACCCCAGATACGCAGTATTTT. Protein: CASTPDTQYF.

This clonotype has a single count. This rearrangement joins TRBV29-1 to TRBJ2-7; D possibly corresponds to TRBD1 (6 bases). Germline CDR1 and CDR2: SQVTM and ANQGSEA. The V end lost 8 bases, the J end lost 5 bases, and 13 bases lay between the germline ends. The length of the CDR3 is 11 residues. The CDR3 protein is CSYGQLNEQYF. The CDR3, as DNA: TGCAGCTACGGACAGTTGAACGAGCAGTACTTC.